This T cell receptor (beta chain) was sequenced for a study of cytomegalovirus exposure and HLA in healthy donors. The study's findings and limits: Previous analysis showed most TCR beta V segments were productive about 90% or about 30% of the time. For TCR beta chains, V- and J-gene trimming was later linked to a missense DCLRE1C variant. The records held CMV serostatus as the only immune exposure information. Later work found most CMV-associated TCR beta chains apparently HLA-restricted.

The PCR employed 60 Vbeta primers together with 13 Jbeta primers. Data came from immunoSEQ multiplex PCR; TCRdb stores just in-frame clones and leaves some out. Altogether 90,000 to 110,000 clones are present, 81% being singletons, with the ten largest covering under 2.5%. This clone was found a few times. The antigen is undetermined. A junction end diverges from the germline sequence, so it may reflect a read error. Germline loops: CDR1 SEHNR, CDR2 FQNEAQ (reference sequence). The CDR3 is made up of 15 amino acids. This chain uses TRBV7-9 with TRBJ2-2, with TRBD1 identical over 10 bases. The sequence was collected from a woman in her twenties or thirties in good health and CMV-seronegative. The sequenced sample was PBMCs. The CDR3 DNA is TGTTCCAGCAGCCGTCCGACAGGGGGCTCCGGGGAGCTGTTTTTT. Amino acid sequence: CSSSRPTGGSGELFF.